The TCR beta chain under discussion was sequenced for a study of beta chain features in type 1 diabetes. Deletions cut 3 bases from V and 5 bases from J, with 7 bases between. CDR1 is LNHNV and CDR2 is YYDKDF in the germline V gene (reference sequence). CDR3 length: 12 amino acids. As every portion of the isolated RNA was reverse transcribed, the sequencing read expressed TCRB transcripts. TCRdb keeps only in-frame clones here, not all; method: immunoSEQ multiplex PCR. The table records 250,000 to 350,000 clones, 13% to 15% of them present only once. Study-wide results and caveats: For Type 1 diabetes patients, all four CD4+ subsets carried TCRB CDR3s that were moderately but significantly shorter.

This clone occurred a few times. The target antigen is unknown. This TCR derives from a young man with type 1 diabetes. J is TRBJ2-5 and V is TRBV15; D possibly corresponds to TRBD2 (5 bases). The sequenced sample consisted of naive CD4+ T cells from blood. CDR3 nucleotides: TGTGCCACCAGCAGGGACTGGGAGACCCAGTACTTC. It yields the protein CATSRDWETQYF.